These 30 T cell receptor beta chains came from one sample sequenced in a study of blood T cell repertoires in COVID-19. Here immunoSEQ multiplex PCR was the method, and the copy in TCRdb shows in-frame clones only, minus some. The profile covers over 250,000 clones, with 85% to 90% appearing a single time and about an eighth taken by the ten largest. What was sequenced was peripheral blood. These receptors all come from a human donor in a cohort sampled during active COVID-19.

This chain connects TRBV2 to TRBJ2-7; no definite D call. CDR1 is SNHLY and CDR2 is FYNNEI in the germline V gene. The CDR3 has 11 residues. V was shortened by 6 bases and J by 4 bases, with 7 bases between the two germline ends. CDR3 sequence: CASRERYEQYF. The CDR3 DNA follows: TGTGCCAGCAGAGAACGGTACGAGCAGTACTTC.

J is TRBJ2-5 and V is TRBV3-1 (or the pseudogene TRBV3-2); the match to TRBD2 covers 8 bases. The length of the CDR3 is 14 residues. J was trimmed by 8 bases and V by 1 base; bases with no gene match: 6. Germline V gene sequence: CDR1 LGHDT, CDR2 YNNKEL (reference sequence). The CDR3 DNA is TGTGCCAGCAGCCAAGGACTAGCGCTAGGAACCCAGTACTTC. This translates into CASSQGLALGTQYF.

This chain connects TRBV7-3 to TRBJ2-1, with D uncertain. Germline V gene data show CDR1 as SGHTA and CDR2 as FQGTGA. Trimming stripped 5 bases from V and 5 bases from J, with 13 bases between. The CDR3 sequence is 14 residues long. Here the CDR3 reads CASSPSRVNNEQFF. The CDR3 bases are TGTGCCAGCAGCCCCTCTCGGGTAAACAATGAGCAGTTCTTC.

DNA of the CDR3: TGTGCCAGCAGCTTAGCAATCACAGATACGCAGTATTTT. Translating gives CASSLAITDTQYF. This rearrangement joins TRBV11-2 to TRBJ2-3, with D unresolved. V was pared by 1 base and J by 2 bases, with 4 bases between. CDR3 length: 13 residues. The germline CDR1 and CDR2 sequences are SGHAT and FQNNGV.

The chain is built from TRBV5-1 and TRBJ2-2, with 8 bases that match TRBD1. V dropped 4 bases and J dropped 4; count of bases not matched to a gene: 9. This CDR3 is built from 16 residues. CDR1 is SGHRS and CDR2 is YFSETQ in the germline V gene. Here the CDR3 reads CASSLPRTGTTGELFF. In DNA form, the CDR3 reads TGCGCCAGCAGCCTACCTCGGACAGGGACCACCGGGGAGCTGTTTTTT.

This rearrangement joins TRBV5-8 to TRBJ2-3, with a tentative D call TRBD2 (5 bases). The germline V gene encodes CDR1 SGHTS and CDR2 YDEGEE. The CDR3 contains 11 residues. V was cut by 4 bases and J by 5 bases, with 5 bases left in between. CDR3 DNA: TGTGCCAGCAGCCGGGGAGATACGCAGTATTTT. This encodes CASSRGDTQYF. Based on the CDR3 plus reference TRBV5-8 and TRBJ2-3, the full variable domain is EAGVTQSPTHLIKTRGQQATLRCSPISGHTSVYWYQQALGLGLQFLLWYDEGEERNRGNFPPRFSGRQFPNYSSELNVNALELEDSALYLCASSRGDTQYFGPGTRLTVL.

The chain recombines TRBV18 with TRBJ1-2; D gene unclear. Germline assignment: CDR1 KGHSH and CDR2 LQKENI. The CDR3 consists of 17 residues. The V end lost 5 bases, the J end lost 3 bases, and 22 bases lay between the germline ends. The CDR3 DNA reads as TGTGCCAGCTCAACCGACACTTTCCCCTCTGGCGACTATGGCTACACCTTC. This sequence encodes CASSTDTFPSGDYGYTF.

This chain uses TRBV29-1 with TRBJ2-5; D might be TRBD2 (5 bases). The V gene lost 0 bases and the J gene lost 5 bases, with 16 bases spanning the gap. This CDR3 is built from 15 residues. CDR1 SQVTM and CDR2 ANQGSEA come from the germline V gene. CDR3 DNA sequence: TGCAGCGTTGAAGATCAAGCGGTAACGAGGGAGACCCAGTACTTC. It encodes CSVEDQAVTRETQYF.

V usage is TRBV11-3 and J usage is TRBJ2-1; no firm D call. The V and J ends lost 0 bases and 3 bases respectively, with 6 bases between them. This CDR3 is built from 14 residues. CDR1 and CDR2 (germline): SGHNT, YENEEA. CDR3 amino acids: CASSLDGLYNEQFF. The CDR3 DNA is TGTGCCAGCAGCTTAGATGGCCTCTACAATGAGCAGTTCTTC. The full variable domain, completed using reference TRBV11-3 and TRBJ2-1, is EAGVVQSPRYKIIEKKQPVAFWCNPISGHNTLYWYLQNLGQGPELLIRYENEEAVDDSQLPKDRFSAERLKGVDSTLKIQPAELGDSAVYLCASSLDGLYNEQFFGPGTRLTVL.

The chain combines TRBV11-1 with TRBJ2-5; D gene uncertain. Germline loops: CDR1 SGHAT, CDR2 FQDESV (reference sequence). The CDR3 is 13 amino acids. Trimming removed 3 bases from V and 5 bases from J, with 10 bases in between. The CDR3 region is CASSLELGETQYF. CDR3 nucleotide sequence: TGTGCCAGCAGCTTGGAACTCGGGGAGACCCAGTACTTC.

The chain links TRBV5-4 to TRBJ2-6; 14 bases fit TRBD2. The ends lost 4 bases at V and 3 bases at J; junction bases unmatched: 9. Germline V gene sequence: CDR1 SGHNT, CDR2 YYREEE (reference sequence). This CDR3 region has 19 residues. The CDR3 is CASSQGLAGVARGANVLTF. CDR3 bases: TGTGCCAGCAGCCAGGGACTAGCGGGAGTAGCGCGTGGGGCCAACGTCCTGACTTTC.

The chain employs TRBV15 and TRBJ1-2; perhaps TRBD1 as D (5 bases). The CDR3 is 13 amino acids. The V end was cut by 1 base, the J end by 4 bases, with 7 bases between. Germline loops: CDR1 LNHNV, CDR2 YYDKDF (reference sequence). The CDR3 DNA reads TGTGCCACCAGCAGAGTGCAGGGCTATGGCTACACCTTC. Protein sequence: CATSRVQGYGYTF. Full variable domain (missing parts from reference TRBV15 and TRBJ1-2): DAMVIQNPRYQVTQFGKPVTLSCSQTLNHNVMYWYQQKSSQAPKLLFHYYDKDFNNEADTPDNFQSRRPNTSFCFLDIRSPGLGDTAMYLCATSRVQGYGYTFGSGTRLTVV.

The chain carries TRBV30 and TRBJ2-7; 10 bases line up with TRBD2. Germline assignment: CDR1 GTSNPN and CDR2 SVGIG (reference sequence). After removal of 5 bases from V and 7 bases from J, the junction contained 8 bases not matched to a gene. The CDR3 covers 13 residues. The CDR3 is CAWSLAGVGEQYF. The CDR3 DNA follows: TGTGCCTGGTCTCTAGCGGGAGTCGGGGAGCAGTACTTC.

The rearrangement uses TRBV4-1 and TRBJ2-7; D may be TRBD1 (7 bases). Germline assignment: CDR1 MGHRA and CDR2 YSYEKL. The CDR3 is made up of 16 amino acids. With 0 bases removed from V and 3 bases from J, the gap between germline ends came to 15 bases. CDR3 sequence (DNA): TGCGCCAGCAGCCAAGATTCCCAGGGGGGTCTCTACGAGCAGTACTTC. Its translation is CASSQDSQGGLYEQYF.

The V call is TRBV7-3, the J call TRBJ2-1; 8 bases fit TRBD2. Germline assignment: CDR1 SGHTA and CDR2 FQGTGA. This CDR3 comprises 16 residues. V lost 5 bases and J lost 6; bases outside the gene matches: 12. CDR3 nucleotides: TGTGCCAGCAGCCGAACGAGCGGGAGTGACGGCAATGAGCAGTTCTTC. It codes for CASSRTSGSDGNEQFF.

This chain joins TRBV3-1 (or the pseudogene TRBV3-2) and TRBJ2-1; 13 positions match TRBD2. This CDR3 has 19 amino acids. CDR1 LGHDT and CDR2 YNNKEL come from the germline V gene (reference sequence). V dropped 0 bases and J dropped 6; count of bases not matched to a gene: 11. The CDR3 loop is CASSQERGLAGVMGNEQFF. DNA for the CDR3: TGTGCCAGCAGCCAAGAGAGAGGACTAGCGGGGGTTATGGGCAATGAGCAGTTCTTC.

Concerning this clone: Different DNA sequences within this sample yield the same CDR3. The rearrangement links TRBV19 to TRBJ2-6; no firm D call. The germline V gene encodes CDR1 LNHDA and CDR2 SQIVND (reference sequence). This CDR3 comprises 14 residues. V was shortened by 4 bases and J by 1 base, with 5 bases between the two germline ends. The CDR3 nucleotides are TGTGCCAGTAGTACCGGGTCTGGGGCCAACGTCCTGACTTTC. Its protein is CASSTGSGANVLTF.

The chain uses TRBV9 and TRBJ2-7, with D possibly being TRBD2 (6 bases). The CDR3 has 14 amino acids. Germline-derived CDR1 and CDR2 are SGDLS and YYNGEE. V lost 0 bases to trimming and J lost 3 bases, with 10 bases between them. The CDR3 is CASSVGMEGYEQYF. The CDR3 DNA is TGTGCCAGCAGCGTAGGAATGGAGGGCTACGAGCAGTACTTC.

J is TRBJ2-7 and V is TRBV2; D possibly corresponds to TRBD1 (5 bases). The V gene lost 2 bases and the J gene lost 7 bases, with 15 bases spanning the gap. CDR1 and CDR2 (germline): SNHLY, FYNNEI. There are 14 residues in the CDR3. The CDR3 DNA reads TGTGCCAGCAGTGAAAGCCAGGGATTGGGGGAGCAGTACTTC. This codes for CASSESQGLGEQYF.

This chain joins TRBV7-3 and TRBJ2-1; weak D call: TRBD2 (5 bases). The CDR3 loop spans 14 amino acids. The germline CDR1 and CDR2 sequences are SGHTA and FQGTGA. V gave up 5 bases and J gave up 6 bases, with 14 bases separating them. For the CDR3, the DNA is TGTGCCAGCAGCCCGGGAAAATTCCCCAATGAGCAGTTCTTC. Its translation is CASSPGKFPNEQFF.

This clone has more than one count but fewer than ten. The CDR3 DNA follows: TGTGCCAGCAGTTTATCTGCAGAGGGGAGGACTGAAGCTTTCTTT. It is translated as CASSLSAEGRTEAFF. The chain is built from TRBV27 and TRBJ1-1; weak D call: TRBD1 (5 bases). V was clipped by 0 bases and J by 5 bases, with 13 bases between them. This CDR3 has 15 amino acids. Germline assignment: CDR1 MNHEY and CDR2 SMNVEV (reference sequence).

The chain uses TRBV11-2 and TRBJ2-7; D remains unclear. The V gene's germline CDR1 is SGHAT and CDR2 FQNNGV. Trimming removed 5 bases at V and 6 bases at J, with 14 bases between. CDR3 length: 13 amino acids. The CDR3 DNA is TGTGCCAGCAGCCCCGCACATCCTCGCGAGCAGTACTTC. Translated: CASSPAHPREQYF.

This clone was counted between two and nine times. CDR3 loop: CASITPQGRAYF. CDR3 nucleotide sequence: TGTGCCAGCATCACGCCCCAGGGGCGGGCGTACTTC. This rearrangement joins TRBV27 to TRBJ2-7; D perhaps matches TRBD1 (6 bases). Per germline, CDR1 MNHEY and CDR2 SMNVEV (reference sequence). The CDR3 runs to 12 residues. The V end was cut by 7 bases, the J end by 12 bases, with 19 bases between.

This clone was observed once. V gene TRBV7-2 combines with J gene TRBJ2-4; 10 bases align to TRBD2. Trimming at V came to 5 bases and at J to 5 bases, leaving 3 bases not matched to a gene. This CDR3 comprises 14 residues. The germline V gene has CDR1 SGHTA and CDR2 FQGNSA. CDR3 DNA: TGTGCCAGCAGCCGTGGACTAGCGGAAAACATTCAGTACTTC. Amino acid sequence: CASSRGLAENIQYF.

The chain is built from TRBV7-8 and TRBJ2-2; 11 bases line up with TRBD2. V gave up 5 bases and J gave up 5 bases; unmatched junction bases: 10. This CDR3 region has 17 residues. Germline CDR1 and CDR2: SGHVS and FQNEAQ. For the CDR3, the DNA is TGTGCCAGCAGCCGAGTCTTAGCGGGAGGGATGACCGGGGAGCTGTTTTTT. Its translation: CASSRVLAGGMTGELFF.

The chain combines TRBV7-9 with TRBJ2-7; D is perhaps TRBD2 (6 bases). This CDR3 has 13 amino acids. Trimming removed 4 bases at V and 5 bases at J, with 12 bases between. Germline V gene sequence: CDR1 SEHNR, CDR2 FQNEAQ (reference sequence). The CDR3 loop reads CASSSAGGNEQYF. CDR3 coding DNA: TGTGCCAGCAGCTCCGCCGGGGGAAACGAGCAGTACTTC.

This clone was observed once. CDR3: CASSYGLAGGDWTYEQYF. In DNA, the CDR3 is TGTGCCAGCAGTTACGGACTAGCGGGAGGGGACTGGACTTACGAGCAGTACTTC. The rearrangement links TRBV6-2 or TRBV6-3 to TRBJ2-7; 15 nucleotides match TRBD2. Germline CDR1 MNHEY, CDR2 SVGEGT. The CDR3 contains 18 residues. The trim removed 2 bases at V and 4 bases at J, leaving 9 bases unmatched.

This sequence joins TRBV9 and TRBJ2-2; D gene unclear. Germline V gene lookup returns CDR1 SGDLS and CDR2 YYNGEE. CDR3 length: 17 amino acids. V was cut by 3 bases and J by 4 bases, with 19 bases left in between. The CDR3 sequence is CASSATSALTGTGELFF. The CDR3 coding sequence is TGTGCCAGCAGCGCTACCTCCGCCCTGACTGGCACCGGGGAGCTGTTTTTT. Combining the CDR3 with reference TRBV9 and TRBJ2-2 gives the whole variable domain DSGVTQTPKHLITATGQRVTLRCSPRSGDLSVYWYQQSLDQGLQFLIQYYNGEERAKGNILERFSAQQFPDLHSELNLSSLELGDSALYFCASSATSALTGTGELFFGEGSRLTVL.

This clone was found a few times. J is TRBJ2-1 and V is TRBV5-4; D is uncertain. In germline, CDR1 is SGHNT, CDR2 YYREEE (reference sequence). Trimming removed 5 bases at V and 8 bases at J, with 20 bases between. This CDR3 has 15 amino acids. The CDR3 is CASRPETPRDDEQFF. CDR3 nucleotides: TGTGCCAGCAGGCCGGAGACTCCTCGTGATGATGAGCAGTTCTTC.

The V call is TRBV4-3, the J call TRBJ1-2; D gene uncertain. This CDR3 comprises 15 residues. Germline-derived CDR1 and CDR2 are LGHNA and YSLEER. The V end lost 1 base, the J end lost 1 base, and 10 bases lay between the germline ends. CDR3 protein: CASSQAYPDNYGYTF. DNA for the CDR3: TGCGCCAGCAGCCAAGCTTATCCAGATAACTATGGCTACACCTTC.